This T cell receptor beta chain came from a study of control samples from healthy donors and cancer patients. This clone was seen a handful of times. Germline values: CDR1 ENHRY, CDR2 SYGVKD. The CDR3 consists of 13 residues. V was shortened by 3 bases and J by 4 bases, with 7 bases between the two germline ends. Profiled with immunoSEQ multiplex PCR; TCRdb holds only in-frame clones, not every one. The table shows over 75,000 clones, with just under 85% occurring only once. The clonotype originates from a man younger than 40 in good health. The chain has TRBV10-3 and TRBJ2-1; unclear D gene. The sequencing sample was made of blood. This CDR3 reads CAISEPTYNEQFF. CDR3 coding DNA: TGTGCCATCAGTGAACCGACTTACAATGAGCAGTTCTTC.